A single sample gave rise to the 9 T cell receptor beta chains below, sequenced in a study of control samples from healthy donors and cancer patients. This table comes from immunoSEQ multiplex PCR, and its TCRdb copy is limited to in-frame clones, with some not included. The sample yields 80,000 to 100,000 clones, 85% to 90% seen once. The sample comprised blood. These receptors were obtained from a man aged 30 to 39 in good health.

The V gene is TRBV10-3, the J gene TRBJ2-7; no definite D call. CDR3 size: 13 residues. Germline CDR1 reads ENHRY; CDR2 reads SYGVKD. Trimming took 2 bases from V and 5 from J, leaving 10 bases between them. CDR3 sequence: CAISEVGQDEQYF. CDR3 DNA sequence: TGTGCCATCAGTGAGGTTGGGCAGGACGAGCAGTACTTC.

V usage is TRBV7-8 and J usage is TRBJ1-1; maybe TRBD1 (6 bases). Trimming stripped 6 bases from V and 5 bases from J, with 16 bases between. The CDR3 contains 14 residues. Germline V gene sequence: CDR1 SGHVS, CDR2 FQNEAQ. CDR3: CASSSGGGGTEAFF. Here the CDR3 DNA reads TGTGCCAGCAGTTCTGGCGGAGGGGGTACTGAAGCTTTCTTT.

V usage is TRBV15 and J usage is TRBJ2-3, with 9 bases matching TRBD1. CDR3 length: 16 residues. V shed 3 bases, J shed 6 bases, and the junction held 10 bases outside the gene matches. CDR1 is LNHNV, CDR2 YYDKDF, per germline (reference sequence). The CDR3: CATSRVGGQGSDTQYF. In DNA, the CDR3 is TGTGCCACCAGCAGGGTGGGAGGACAGGGGTCGGATACGCAGTATTTT.

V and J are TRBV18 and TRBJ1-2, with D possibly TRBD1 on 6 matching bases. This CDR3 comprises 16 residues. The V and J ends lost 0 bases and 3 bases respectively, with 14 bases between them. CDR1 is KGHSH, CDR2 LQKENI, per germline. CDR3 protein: CASSPPGAGGYYGYTF. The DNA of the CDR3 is TGTGCCAGCTCACCACCGGGGGCCGGCGGGTACTATGGCTACACCTTC. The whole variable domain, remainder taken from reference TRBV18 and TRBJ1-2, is NAGVMQNPRHLVRRRGQEARLRCSPMKGHSHVYWYRQLPEEGLKFMVYLQKENIIDESGMPKERFSAEFPKEGPSILRIQQVVRGDSAAYFCASSPPGAGGYYGYTFGSGTRLTVV.

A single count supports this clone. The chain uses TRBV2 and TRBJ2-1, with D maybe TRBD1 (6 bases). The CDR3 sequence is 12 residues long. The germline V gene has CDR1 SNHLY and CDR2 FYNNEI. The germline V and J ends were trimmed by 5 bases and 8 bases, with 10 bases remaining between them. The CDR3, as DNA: TGTGCCAGCAGTTTGACAGGCGATGAGCAGTTCTTC. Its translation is CASSLTGDEQFF.

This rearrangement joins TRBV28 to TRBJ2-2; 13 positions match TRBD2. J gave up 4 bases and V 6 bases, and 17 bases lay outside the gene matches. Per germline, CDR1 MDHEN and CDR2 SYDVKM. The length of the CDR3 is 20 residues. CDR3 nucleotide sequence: TGTGCCAGCAGCCCAAACCCGGGACGTAGGACTAGCGGGGGCACCGGGGAGCTGTTTTTT. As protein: CASSPNPGRRTSGGTGELFF.

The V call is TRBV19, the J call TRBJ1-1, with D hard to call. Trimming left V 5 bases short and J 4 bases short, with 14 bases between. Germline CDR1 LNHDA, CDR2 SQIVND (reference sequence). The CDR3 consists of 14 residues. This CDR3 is CASSPTPGITEAFF. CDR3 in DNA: TGTGCCAGTAGTCCCACCCCGGGCATCACTGAAGCTTTCTTT.

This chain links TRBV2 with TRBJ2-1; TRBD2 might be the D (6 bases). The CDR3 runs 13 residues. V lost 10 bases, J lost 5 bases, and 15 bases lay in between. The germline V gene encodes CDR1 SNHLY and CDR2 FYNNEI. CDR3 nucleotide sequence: TGTGCCATACGGGACTCCATAAACAATGAGCAGTTCTTC. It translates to CAIRDSINNEQFF.

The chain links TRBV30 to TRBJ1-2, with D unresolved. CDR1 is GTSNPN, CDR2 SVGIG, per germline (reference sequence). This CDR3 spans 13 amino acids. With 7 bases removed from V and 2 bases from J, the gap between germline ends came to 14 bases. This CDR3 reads CASDSRVNYGYTF. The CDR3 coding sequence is TGTGCCTCAGATTCACGGGTCAACTATGGCTACACCTTC.